The 21 T cell receptor beta chains in this list originate from one sample, sequenced in a study of CD8 T cells in Susac syndrome. An input of roughly 0.5 to 1 ug of RNA was subjected to reverse transcription using random hexamers. MiXCR, applied by TCRdb to the immunoSEQ multiplex PCR reads, yields one record per CDR3 protein. The table has about 110,000 distinct CDR3 sequences, approximately 95% seen once; the top ten hold about 0.41%. The sequenced material came from CD8+ T cells from PBMCs. These receptors all come from a human donor with Susac syndrome.

This chain's CDR3 is CASSVNAYQSTDTQYF. In DNA form, the CDR3 reads TGTGCCAGCAGCGTCAATGCGTACCAAAGCACAGATACGCAGTATTTT. V gene TRBV9 combines with J gene TRBJ2-3, with D hard to call. Trimming took 2 bases from V and 0 from J, leaving 13 bases between them. CDR1 SGDLS and CDR2 YYNGEE come from the germline V gene. The CDR3 covers 16 residues.

The chain's CDR3 is CASTGTAQNEKLFF. The CDR3, as DNA: TGTGCCAGCACGGGGACAGCGCAAAATGAAAAACTGTTTTTT. The chain joins TRBV2 to TRBJ1-4; 7 nucleotides match TRBD1. Germline trimming cut 7 bases from V and 5 bases from J; bases unmatched to any gene: 7. Per the germline V gene, CDR1 is SNHLY and CDR2 is FYNNEI. The CDR3 is 14 amino acids.

The chain employs TRBV2 and TRBJ1-1; 10 bases align to TRBD1. Germline V gene lookup returns CDR1 SNHLY and CDR2 FYNNEI. J was trimmed by 0 bases and V by 7 bases; bases with no gene match: 8. The CDR3 has 16 amino acids. CDR3 DNA sequence: TGTGCCAGCAAGGGGACAGGGGAGCGGATGAACACTGAAGCTTTCTTT. Translation gives CASKGTGERMNTEAFF.

The chain uses TRBV29-1 and TRBJ2-2; unclear D gene. Trimming cost V 4 bases and J 7 bases, with 10 bases left between them. Germline loops: CDR1 SQVTM, CDR2 ANQGSEA. The CDR3 runs 12 residues. CDR3 bases: TGCAGCGTTGCCGGAAGCTACGGGGAGCTGTTTTTT. Translating it yields CSVAGSYGELFF.

This clonotype was seen a single time. DNA of the CDR3: TGCAGTGCTAGAGATCTGAGGGCTGGCTACGAGCAGTACTTC. Translation: CSARDLRAGYEQYF. V and J are TRBV20-1 and TRBJ2-7, with D possibly matching TRBD2 (5 bases). V lost 0 bases, J lost 3 bases, and 12 bases lay in between. This CDR3 spans 14 amino acids. In germline, CDR1 is DFQATT, CDR2 SNEGSKA (reference sequence).

This chain uses TRBV7-2 with TRBJ2-7; no clear D. The germline V and J ends were trimmed by 2 bases and 3 bases, with 8 bases remaining between them. CDR3 length equals 13 residues. CDR1 SGHTA and CDR2 FQGNSA come from the germline V gene. This CDR3 is CASSLNSLYEQYF. CDR3 DNA: TGTGCCAGCAGCTTAAACTCCCTCTACGAGCAGTACTTC.

This rearrangement joins TRBV5-6 to TRBJ1-5; D uncertain. The germline gives CDR1 SGHDT, CDR2 YYEEEE. V was pared by 2 bases and J by 4 bases, with 7 bases between. There are 13 residues in the CDR3. The CDR3 DNA follows: TGTGCCAGCAGCTTTCTAGGGAATCAGCCCCAGCATTTT. Its translation is CASSFLGNQPQHF.

This sequence joins TRBV7-8 and TRBJ2-5; the D gene is possibly TRBD2 (7 bases). This CDR3 contains 16 residues. Trimming left V 1 base short and J 8 bases short, with 20 bases between. Germline lookup yields CDR1 SGHVS and CDR2 FQNEAQ. Here the CDR3 DNA reads TGTGCCAGCAGCTTAGTTGCGGGGGCCACCAAGAGAACCCAGTACTTC. Its translation: CASSLVAGATKRTQYF. Full variable domain (outside the CDR3, taken from reference TRBV7-8 and TRBJ2-5): GAGVSQSPRYKVAKRGQDVALRCDPISGHVSLFWYQQALGQGPEFLTYFQNEAQLDKSGLPSDRFFAERPEGSVSTLKIQRTQQEDSAVYLCASSLVAGATKRTQYFGPGTRLLVL.

This rearrangement joins TRBV5-1 to TRBJ1-2; 7 bases are a match to TRBD1. V shed 7 bases and J 3 bases; nucleotides not matched to a gene: 6. There are 13 residues in the CDR3. Germline values: CDR1 SGHRS, CDR2 YFSETQ. The CDR3 is CASRDRADYGYTF. CDR3 coding DNA: TGCGCCAGCCGCGACAGGGCAGACTATGGCTACACCTTC.

This rearrangement joins TRBV29-1 to TRBJ2-5, with 8 bases identical to TRBD1. The CDR3 length is 15 residues. CDR1 is SQVTM and CDR2 is ANQGSEA in the germline V gene. After removal of 3 bases from V and 4 bases from J, the junction contained 10 bases not matched to a gene. The CDR3 is CSVDSPQGARETQYF. For the CDR3, the DNA is TGCAGCGTTGATAGTCCCCAGGGGGCTCGAGAGACCCAGTACTTC.

J is TRBJ1-2 and V is TRBV19, with 10 bases lining up with TRBD1. V lost 6 bases to trimming and J lost 7 bases; unmatched junction nucleotides: 11. The CDR3 consists of 15 residues. Germline lookup yields CDR1 LNHDA and CDR2 SQIVND (reference sequence). The CDR3 DNA is TGTGCCAGTAGCGCCTCCGGGACAGGGGCTAGTGGCTACACCTTC. The encoded protein is CASSASGTGASGYTF.

This chain links TRBV6-5 with TRBJ1-2; possible D gene TRBD1, 5 bases. V lost 5 bases, J lost 8 bases, and 15 bases lay in between. Germline V gives CDR1 MNHEY, CDR2 SVGAGI. This CDR3 has 13 residues. This CDR3 is CASSDSLRGGYTF. The CDR3 DNA reads as TGTGCCAGCAGTGACAGCCTGCGGGGCGGCTACACCTTC.

The V call is TRBV9, the J call TRBJ2-2, with D possibly called TRBD1 or TRBD2 (6 bases each). The CDR3 loop spans 14 amino acids. Per germline, CDR1 SGDLS and CDR2 YYNGEE. The V and J ends lost 3 bases and 7 bases respectively, with 13 bases between them. This CDR3 reads CASSAGGGGGELFF. CDR3 nucleotides: TGTGCCAGCAGCGCCGGAGGGGGTGGCGGGGAGCTGTTTTTT.

The genes are TRBV15 and TRBJ2-3, with TRBD2 matching 13 bases. The germline V gene has CDR1 LNHNV and CDR2 YYDKDF (reference sequence). The length of the CDR3 is 15 residues. J gave up 4 bases and V 8 bases, and 6 bases lay outside the gene matches. CDR3 nucleotide sequence: TGTGCCACCCTCCCGACTAGCGGGGGGTCAGATACGCAGTATTTT. Its translation is CATLPTSGGSDTQYF.

The chain combines TRBV4-1 with TRBJ2-3; the D is unclear. Germline V lookup: CDR1 MGHRA, CDR2 YSYEKL. V was trimmed by 0 bases and J by 4 bases, leaving 5 bases between them. The CDR3 sequence is 13 residues long. The DNA for the CDR3 is TGCGCCAGCAGCCAAGAGCCTGCAGATACGCAGTATTTT. Protein: CASSQEPADTQYF.

This clonotype was observed a handful of times. The chain combines TRBV25-1 with TRBJ1-1, with 7 bases identical to TRBD1. Germline V lookup: CDR1 MGHDK, CDR2 SYGVNS. With V trimmed by 5 bases and J by 1 base, 1 base remained unmatched. The CDR3 has 13 amino acids. The CDR3 sequence: CASSPGGNTEAFF. The CDR3 nucleotides are TGTGCCAGCAGTCCAGGGGGGAACACTGAAGCTTTCTTT.

V is TRBV20-1 and J is TRBJ2-7, with D perhaps matching TRBD2 (5 bases). Per the germline V gene, CDR1 is DFQATT and CDR2 is SNEGSKA (reference sequence). The CDR3 has 15 amino acids. Trimming took 3 bases from V and 0 from J, leaving 15 bases between them. CDR3 loop: CSASPLTSFSYEQYF. CDR3 DNA: TGCAGTGCTAGCCCCCTAACTAGTTTCTCCTACGAGCAGTACTTC.

The chain combines TRBV27 with TRBJ2-3; TRBD2 matches at 11 bases. V shed 5 bases, J shed 2 bases, and the junction held 9 bases outside the gene matches. The CDR3 loop spans 17 amino acids. Germline assignment: CDR1 MNHEY and CDR2 SMNVEV (reference sequence). The CDR3 loop reads CASSTPLAGAYTDTQYF. In DNA form, the CDR3 reads TGTGCCAGCAGTACACCACTAGCGGGGGCCTACACAGATACGCAGTATTTT.

The V and J genes are TRBV6-4 and TRBJ2-1; TRBD2 agrees at 13 bases. The germline gives CDR1 MRHNA, CDR2 SNTAGT. The trim removed 8 bases at V and 8 bases at J, leaving 6 bases unmatched. The CDR3 is 14 residues long. CDR3 coding DNA: TGTGCCAGCGGGAACGGACTAGCGGGGGATGAGCAGTTCTTC. It translates to CASGNGLAGDEQFF.

V gene TRBV5-4 combines with J gene TRBJ1-5; 7 bases align to TRBD1. CDR1 and CDR2 (germline): SGHNT, YYREEE (reference sequence). V shed 3 bases, J shed 4 bases, and the junction held 4 bases outside the gene matches. The CDR3 sequence is 14 residues long. The chain's CDR3 is CASSYTGANQPQHF. CDR3 nucleotides: TGTGCCAGCAGCTATACAGGGGCAAATCAGCCCCAGCATTTT.

The gene calls are TRBV18 and TRBJ2-7; D perhaps matches TRBD2 (6 bases). V lost 0 bases to trimming and J lost 0 bases, with 9 bases between them. The CDR3 is 15 residues long. Germline CDR1 reads KGHSH; CDR2 reads LQKENI. The DNA for the CDR3 is TGTGCCAGCTCACCACCGGGGGACTTCTCCTACGAGCAGTACTTC. This encodes CASSPPGDFSYEQYF.